This TCR beta chain was captured in a study of response to subunit inactivated influenza vaccine. TCRdb recomputed calls from the RT-PCR reads with MiXCR, one row per CDR3 protein. The sample holds some 800,000 distinct CDR3 sequences, around 20% seen once. This clonotype was seen more than once but under ten times. The CDR3 spans 17 residues. Germline V CDR1 and CDR2: LNHNV, YYDKDF (reference sequence). Trimming took 7 bases from V and 0 from J, leaving 16 bases between them. The sequences come from PBMCs from blood, collected roughly 5 days after vaccination. The V and J genes are TRBV15 and TRBJ2-6; D might be TRBD1 (6 bases). This TCR came from a man in his fifties who received an inactivated influenza vaccine. The CDR3 region is CATNNRAENSGANVLTF. The CDR3 bases are TGTGCCACCAACAACAGGGCAGAAAACTCTGGGGCCAACGTCCTGACTTTC. Using reference TRBV15 and TRBJ2-6 for the parts outside the CDR3, the full variable domain is DAMVIQNPRYQVTQFGKPVTLSCSQTLNHNVMYWYQQKSSQAPKLLFHYYDKDFNNEADTPDNFQSRRPNTSFCFLDIRSPGLGDTAMYLCATNNRAENSGANVLTFGAGSRLTVL.